This T cell receptor (beta chain) was documented in a study of cytomegalovirus exposure and HLA in healthy donors. Findings of the study overall: In most subjects, TCR beta sequences reportedly gave accurate predictions of HLA-A and HLA-B alleles. When analyzed later, a missense DCLRE1C variant was found to be linked to TCR beta V- and J-gene trimming.

V lost 2 bases and J lost 8, with 10 bases in between. This CDR3 has 12 amino acids. Germline V lookup: CDR1 SGHNT, CDR2 YYREEE (reference sequence). There are a few counts of this clone. Its matching antigen is unknown. A multiplex PCR was run with 60 Vbeta primers and 13 Jbeta primers. TCRdb keeps only in-frame clones here, not all; method: immunoSEQ multiplex PCR. The table includes more than 200,000 clones, 60% to 85% detected once. This sequence joins TRBV5-4 and TRBJ1-1, with D possibly matching TRBD1 (5 bases). The sample consisted of PBMCs. The origin of this receptor is a man in his forties in good health and CMV-seronegative. The CDR3 spells CASSLGEQEAFF. In DNA, the CDR3 is TGTGCCAGCAGCTTAGGGGAACAGGAAGCTTTCTTT.